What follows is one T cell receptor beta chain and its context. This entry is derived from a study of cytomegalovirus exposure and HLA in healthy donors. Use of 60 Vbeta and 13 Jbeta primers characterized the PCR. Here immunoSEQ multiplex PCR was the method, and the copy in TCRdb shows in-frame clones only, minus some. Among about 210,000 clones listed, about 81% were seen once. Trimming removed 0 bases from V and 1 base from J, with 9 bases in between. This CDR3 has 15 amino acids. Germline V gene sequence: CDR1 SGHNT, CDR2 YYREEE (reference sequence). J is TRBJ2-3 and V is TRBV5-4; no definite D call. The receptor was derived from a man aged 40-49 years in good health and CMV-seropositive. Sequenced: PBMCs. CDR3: CASSLDSPRTDTQYF. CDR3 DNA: TGTGCCAGCAGCTTGGATAGCCCCCGCACAGATACGCAGTATTTT. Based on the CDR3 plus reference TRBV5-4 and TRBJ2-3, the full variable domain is ETGVTQSPTHLIKTRGQQVTLRCSSQSGHNTVSWYQQALGQGPQFIFQYYREEENGRGNFPPRFSGLQFPNYSSELNVNALELDDSALYLCASSLDSPRTDTQYFGPGTRLTVL.